Following are 18 T cell receptor beta chains from one sample sequenced in a study of blood T cell repertoires in COVID-19. Assay used: immunoSEQ multiplex PCR; TCRdb lists only in-frame clones, some missing. The sample contains 290,000 or so clones, roughly nine tenths of which appear only once. Input material: peripheral blood. These receptor sequences come from a woman under 40 with COVID-19, enrolled during active disease.

V and J are TRBV19 and TRBJ1-5; D might be TRBD1 (6 bases). The CDR3 extends over 16 amino acids. The germline V and J ends were trimmed by 3 bases and 9 bases, with 21 bases remaining between them. Per germline, CDR1 LNHDA and CDR2 SQIVND (reference sequence). The chain's CDR3 is CASSIGGTRGESPQHF. CDR3 in DNA: TGTGCCAGTAGTATTGGGGGGACTAGGGGGGAATCGCCCCAGCATTTT.

The chain recombines TRBV7-2 with TRBJ2-1; TRBD2 is a possible D gene (5 bases). This CDR3 contains 15 residues. V was shortened by 1 base and J by 1 base, with 8 bases between the two germline ends. CDR1 SGHTA and CDR2 FQGNSA come from the germline V gene. The CDR3 is CASSLGRASYNEQFF. DNA for the CDR3: TGTGCCAGCAGCTTAGGGCGGGCGTCCTACAATGAGCAGTTCTTC.

The V and J genes are TRBV5-1 and TRBJ2-2; 13 bases match TRBD2. CDR3 length: 18 residues. The germline V gene encodes CDR1 SGHRS and CDR2 YFSETQ. After removal of 0 bases from V and 5 bases from J, the junction contained 7 bases not matched to a gene. This chain's CDR3 is CASSLALAGGPGTGELFF. In DNA, the CDR3 is TGCGCCAGCAGCTTGGCACTAGCGGGAGGGCCTGGGACCGGGGAGCTGTTTTTT.

This chain connects TRBV19 to TRBJ2-5; D is perhaps TRBD1 (5 bases). Per the germline V gene, CDR1 is LNHDA and CDR2 is SQIVND (reference sequence). This CDR3 is built from 14 residues. Between the trimmed V and J ends, which lost 3 bases and 5 bases, there was a span of 13 bases. The CDR3 spells CASSIRGDGETQYF. CDR3 in DNA: TGTGCCAGTAGTATTAGGGGCGACGGGGAGACCCAGTACTTC.

V is TRBV9 and J is TRBJ2-1; 12 bases fit TRBD2. The CDR3 contains 19 residues. Trimming at V came to 2 bases and at J to 2 bases, leaving 11 bases not matched to a gene. Germline CDR1 SGDLS, CDR2 YYNGEE. CDR3 nucleotide sequence: TGTGCCAGCAGCGTTGCGGACGGAAGACTAGCGGGGGCCTACAATGAGCAGTTCTTC. The encoded protein is CASSVADGRLAGAYNEQFF.

DNA of the CDR3: TGTGCCAGTAGTACCATGGGGACAGCCGAAGCTTTCTTT. Translated, it gives CASSTMGTAEAFF. The genes are TRBV19 and TRBJ1-1; 7 nucleotides line up with TRBD1. The CDR3 covers 13 residues. The germline CDR1 and CDR2 sequences are LNHDA and SQIVND (reference sequence). With 4 bases clipped from V and 8 bases from J, the junction kept 7 bases outside the gene matches.

This rearrangement joins TRBV3-1 (or the pseudogene TRBV3-2) to TRBJ2-1; D is perhaps TRBD1 (5 bases). This CDR3 region has 16 residues. From germline, CDR1 is LGHDT and CDR2 YNNKEL (reference sequence). V was pared by 2 bases and J by 0 bases, with 11 bases between. The CDR3 nucleotides read TGTGCCAGCAGCCAACTCAGGGCTAGCTCCTACAATGAGCAGTTCTTC. Encoded protein: CASSQLRASSYNEQFF.

The rearrangement uses TRBV2 and TRBJ2-7; possible D gene TRBD1, 5 bases. V was pared by 1 base and J by 9 bases, with 16 bases between. The germline CDR1 and CDR2 sequences are SNHLY and FYNNEI. The length of the CDR3 is 14 residues. The CDR3 region is CASSEGGIRGRQYF. In nucleotides, the CDR3 is TGTGCCAGCAGTGAAGGGGGTATAAGGGGCCGGCAGTACTTC. The variable domain in full, completed from reference TRBV2 and TRBJ2-7, reads EPEVTQTPSHQVTQMGQEVILRCVPISNHLYFYWYRQILGQKVEFLVSFYNNEISEKSEIFDDQFSVERPDGSNFTLKIRSTKLEDSAMYFCASSEGGIRGRQYFGPGTRLTVT.

The rearrangement links TRBV29-1 to TRBJ1-2; D uncertain. Germline CDR1 is SQVTM and CDR2 is ANQGSEA. The ends were cut back, 7 bases at V and 8 bases at J, with 14 bases in the middle. This CDR3 comprises 11 residues. The CDR3 spells CSAPDGEGYTF. The CDR3 DNA is TGCAGCGCCCCGGACGGGGAGGGCTACACCTTC.

In its sample, this clone was seen a few times. The chain uses TRBV3-1 (or the pseudogene TRBV3-2) and TRBJ2-2, with 8 bases lining up with TRBD1. J was trimmed by 6 bases and V by 4 bases; bases with no gene match: 4. Per germline, CDR1 LGHDT and CDR2 YNNKEL (reference sequence). The CDR3 runs 14 residues. CDR3 amino acids: CASSPPGQAGELFF. CDR3 DNA sequence: TGTGCCAGCAGCCCTCCGGGACAGGCCGGGGAGCTGTTTTTT.

V gene TRBV5-6 combines with J gene TRBJ1-1; 8 bases map to TRBD1. The CDR3 contains 15 residues. The germline V gene encodes CDR1 SGHDT and CDR2 YYEEEE. V lost 3 bases and J lost 5; bases outside the gene matches: 9. The CDR3 spells CASSSGQGGRTEAFF. CDR3 nucleotides: TGTGCCAGCAGCTCCGGACAGGGAGGAAGGACTGAAGCTTTCTTT.

The chain recombines TRBV7-9 with TRBJ2-7, with 8 positions matching TRBD2. CDR3 length: 13 residues. Per the germline V gene, CDR1 is SEHNR and CDR2 is FQNEAQ (reference sequence). The ends lost 11 bases at V and 5 bases at J; junction bases unmatched: 11. CDR3 amino acids: CAGSLAGSDEQYF. DNA for the CDR3: TGTGCCGGATCTTTAGCGGGATCGGACGAGCAGTACTTC.

The rearrangement joins TRBV30 to TRBJ1-4, with 7 bases lining up with TRBD1. This CDR3 is 15 amino acids long. V lost 2 bases and J lost 7; bases outside the gene matches: 10. The germline gives CDR1 GTSNPN, CDR2 SVGIG (reference sequence). The CDR3 here is CAWSTPTGKSEKLFF. CDR3 sequence (DNA): TGTGCCTGGAGTACACCGACAGGGAAGAGTGAAAAACTGTTTTTT.

This chain connects TRBV5-5 to TRBJ2-1; D uncertain. Germline CDR1 SGHKS, CDR2 YYEKEE (reference sequence). The V end lost 2 bases, the J end lost 3 bases, and 18 bases lay between the germline ends. The CDR3 covers 17 residues. The CDR3 protein is CASSFLRANVIYNEQFF. CDR3 bases: TGTGCCAGCAGCTTCCTTAGAGCGAACGTTATCTACAATGAGCAGTTCTTC.

The chain couples TRBV11-2 to TRBJ1-1, with 7 nucleotides matching TRBD1. J gave up 4 bases and V 5 bases, and 7 bases lay outside the gene matches. The V gene's germline CDR1 is SGHAT and CDR2 FQNNGV. CDR3 length: 14 residues. The CDR3 is CASSPRQGSTEAFF. The CDR3 nucleotides read TGTGCCAGCAGCCCCCGACAGGGCAGCACTGAAGCTTTCTTT.

The chain combines TRBV5-4 with TRBJ1-1, with no clear D. V gave up 4 bases and J gave up 0 bases, with 13 bases separating them. Germline V gene sequence: CDR1 SGHNT, CDR2 YYREEE (reference sequence). The length of the CDR3 is 15 residues. CDR3 DNA: TGTGCCAGCAGCGAAAGAAACAAGATGAACACTGAAGCTTTCTTT. Protein: CASSERNKMNTEAFF.

The gene calls are TRBV3-1 (or the pseudogene TRBV3-2) and TRBJ1-3, with D possibly TRBD1 on 6 matching bases. V was shortened by 5 bases and J by 0 bases, with 11 bases between the two germline ends. The CDR3 extends over 15 amino acids. Per the germline V gene, CDR1 is LGHDT and CDR2 is YNNKEL (reference sequence). The CDR3 region is CASSSDRASGNTIYF. DNA for the CDR3: TGTGCCAGCAGCTCGGACAGAGCCTCTGGAAACACCATATATTTT.

The gene calls are TRBV7-3 and TRBJ2-1; 8 bases are shared with TRBD2. CDR3 length: 17 residues. Germline-derived CDR1 and CDR2 are SGHTA and FQGTGA. V gave up 3 bases and J gave up 8 bases; unmatched junction bases: 15. DNA for the CDR3: TGTGCCAGCAGCTTGGGTCCTCAGCGGGGGAAGATCGATGAGCAGTTCTTC. This gives the protein CASSLGPQRGKIDEQFF.